This note documents a single TCR beta chain sequence. The target antigen is unknown. The data derive from a study of cytomegalovirus exposure and HLA in healthy donors. Background on the study: An earlier analysis found roughly 110 million unique TCR beta sequences from about 190 million T cells.

The V and J ends lost 3 bases and 0 bases, in that order; junction bases with no gene match: 11. The CDR3 has 19 residues. Germline-derived CDR1 and CDR2 are LGHNA and YSLEER. 13 Jbeta primers and 60 Vbeta primers were used for the PCR. Authors' data handling: Unique TCR beta chains numbered about 79 million in a later analysis, with around 10 million shared. Profiling relied on immunoSEQ multiplex PCR, and the TCRdb table lists in-frame clones only, not all of them. Clone size and V and J calls were adopted from that table, with D and trimming inferred from the DNA. The data contain about 110,000 clones, 65% to 85% of them singletons. Study-level points and caveats: Later analysis identified a missense DCLRE1C variant that was linked to TCR beta V- and J-gene trimming.

Sequenced material: PBMCs. The sequence was obtained from a male donor in good health and CMV-seropositive. This sequence joins TRBV4-3 and TRBJ2-2; 9 nucleotides agree with TRBD1. The CDR3 region has the DNA TGCGCCAGCAGCCACGATATCACGTGGACAGGGGCGAACACCGGGGAGCTGTTTTTT. As protein: CASSHDITWTGANTGELFF.